The following is a T cell receptor beta chain sequence with its context. Its antigen remains unknown. Germline CDR1 SNHLY, CDR2 FYNNEI. Trimming removed 1 base at V and 8 bases at J, with 8 bases between. This CDR3 has 12 residues. These data come from a study of shared clonotypes between healthy human individuals. Findings and limits, study-wide: In a handful of donors, around 5.5% of naive CD4 clonotypes appeared in common.

All of the donors resided in Nashville, Tennessee, and each was a Caucasian adult. Methods used by the authors: Filtering differed for immunoSEQ, which gave only junction sequences without quality scores. Only in-frame clones appear in the TCRdb table, and some are missing; sequencing was by immunoSEQ multiplex PCR. The V and J calls and clone size come from that table; D and trimming were worked out from the DNA. The table records roughly 2,300,000 clones, around 93% of them present only once. V is TRBV2 and J is TRBJ1-2; D not certain. Sequencing input: naive CD4+ T cells from PBMCs. Indicated subset: CD45RA+ positively selected. The origin of this receptor is a young man in good health. Some clones in this sample may be carry-over from other donors' samples. The CDR3 spells CASSEGVGGYTF. The DNA for the CDR3 is TGTGCCAGCAGTGAAGGGGTCGGGGGCTACACCTTC.